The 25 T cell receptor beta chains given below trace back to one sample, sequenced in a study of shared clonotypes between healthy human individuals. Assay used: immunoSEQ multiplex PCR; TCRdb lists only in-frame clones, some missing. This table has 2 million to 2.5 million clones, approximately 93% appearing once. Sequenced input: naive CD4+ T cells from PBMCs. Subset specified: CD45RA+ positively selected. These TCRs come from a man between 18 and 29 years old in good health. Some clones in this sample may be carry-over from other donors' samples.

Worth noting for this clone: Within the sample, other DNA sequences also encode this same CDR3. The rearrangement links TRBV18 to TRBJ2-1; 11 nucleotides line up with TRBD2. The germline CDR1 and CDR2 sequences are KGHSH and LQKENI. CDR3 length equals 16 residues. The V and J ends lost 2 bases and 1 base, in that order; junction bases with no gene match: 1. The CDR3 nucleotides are TGTGCCAGCTCACCAGGACTAGCGGGTTCCTACAATGAGCAGTTCTTC. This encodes CASSPGLAGSYNEQFF. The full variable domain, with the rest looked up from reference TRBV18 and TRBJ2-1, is NAGVMQNPRHLVRRRGQEARLRCSPMKGHSHVYWYRQLPEEGLKFMVYLQKENIIDESGMPKERFSAEFPKEGPSILRIQQVVRGDSAAYFCASSPGLAGSYNEQFFGPGTRLTVL.

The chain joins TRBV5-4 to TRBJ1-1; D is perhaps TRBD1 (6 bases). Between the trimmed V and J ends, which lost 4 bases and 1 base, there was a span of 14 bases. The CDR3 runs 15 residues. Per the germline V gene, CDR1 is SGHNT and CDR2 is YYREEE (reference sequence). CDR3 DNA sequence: TGTGCCAGCAGCCCAATCCCACAGGGGAACACTGAAGCTTTCTTT. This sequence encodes CASSPIPQGNTEAFF.

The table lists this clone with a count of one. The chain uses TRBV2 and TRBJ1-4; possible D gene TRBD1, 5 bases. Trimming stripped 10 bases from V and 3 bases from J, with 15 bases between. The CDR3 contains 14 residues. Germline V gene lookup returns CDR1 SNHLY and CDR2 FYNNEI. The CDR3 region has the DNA TGTGCCAACCAGGTCGGGACTCCTAATGAAAAACTGTTTTTT. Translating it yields CANQVGTPNEKLFF.

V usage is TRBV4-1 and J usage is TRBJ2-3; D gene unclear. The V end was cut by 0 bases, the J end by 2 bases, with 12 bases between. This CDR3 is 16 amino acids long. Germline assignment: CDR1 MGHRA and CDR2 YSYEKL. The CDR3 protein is CASSQDGKGSTDTQYF. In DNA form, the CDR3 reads TGCGCCAGCAGCCAAGATGGGAAGGGATCCACAGATACGCAGTATTTT.

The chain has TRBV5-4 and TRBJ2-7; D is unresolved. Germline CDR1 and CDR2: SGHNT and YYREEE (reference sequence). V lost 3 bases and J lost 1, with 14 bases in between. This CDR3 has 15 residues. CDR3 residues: CASSSPKDGSYEQYF. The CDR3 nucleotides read TGTGCCAGCAGCTCGCCTAAAGACGGTTCCTACGAGCAGTACTTC.

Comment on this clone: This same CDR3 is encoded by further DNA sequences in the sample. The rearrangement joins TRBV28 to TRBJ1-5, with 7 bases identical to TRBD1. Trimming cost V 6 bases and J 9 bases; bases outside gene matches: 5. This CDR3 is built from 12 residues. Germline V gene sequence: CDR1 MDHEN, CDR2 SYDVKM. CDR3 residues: CASSPTGRPQHF. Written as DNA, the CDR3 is TGTGCCAGCAGCCCGACAGGGAGGCCCCAGCATTTT.

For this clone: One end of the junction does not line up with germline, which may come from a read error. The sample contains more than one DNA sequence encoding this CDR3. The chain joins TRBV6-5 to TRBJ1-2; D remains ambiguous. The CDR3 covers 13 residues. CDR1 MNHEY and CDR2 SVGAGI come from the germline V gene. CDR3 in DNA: TGCGCCAGCAGGCTAAGCTCCCTCTATGGCTACACCTTC. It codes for CASRLSSLYGYTF.

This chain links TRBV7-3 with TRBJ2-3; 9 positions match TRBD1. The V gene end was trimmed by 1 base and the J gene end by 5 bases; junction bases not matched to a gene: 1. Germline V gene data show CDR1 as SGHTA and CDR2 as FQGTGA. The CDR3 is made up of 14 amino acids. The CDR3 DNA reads TGTGCCAGCAGCTTAAACAGGGGGCAAGATACGCAGTATTTT. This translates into CASSLNRGQDTQYF.

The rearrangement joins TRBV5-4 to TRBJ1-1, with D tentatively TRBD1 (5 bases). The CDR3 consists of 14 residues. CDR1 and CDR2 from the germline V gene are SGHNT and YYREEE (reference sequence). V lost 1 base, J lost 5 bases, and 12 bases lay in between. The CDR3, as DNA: TGTGCCAGCAGCTTGTTTCAGGGCGGGACTGAAGCTTTCTTT. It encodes CASSLFQGGTEAFF.

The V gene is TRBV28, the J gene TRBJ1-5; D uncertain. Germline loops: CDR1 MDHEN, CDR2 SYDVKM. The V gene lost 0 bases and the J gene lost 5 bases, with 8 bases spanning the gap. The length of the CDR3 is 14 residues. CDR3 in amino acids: CASSLWSGDQPQHF. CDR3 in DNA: TGTGCCAGCAGTTTATGGTCAGGCGATCAGCCCCAGCATTTT.

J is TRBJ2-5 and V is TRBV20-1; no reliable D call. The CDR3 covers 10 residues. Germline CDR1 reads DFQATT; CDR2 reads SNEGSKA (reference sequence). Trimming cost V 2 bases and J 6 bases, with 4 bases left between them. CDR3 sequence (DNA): TGCAGTGCTAGAAAGCAGACCCAGTACTTC. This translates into CSARKQTQYF.

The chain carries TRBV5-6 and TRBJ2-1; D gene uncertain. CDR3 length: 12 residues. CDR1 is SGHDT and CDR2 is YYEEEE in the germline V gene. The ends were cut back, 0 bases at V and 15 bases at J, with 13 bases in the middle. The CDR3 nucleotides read TGTGCCAGCAGCTTGGCCAGGAGACCGGGGTTCTTC. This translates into CASSLARRPGFF. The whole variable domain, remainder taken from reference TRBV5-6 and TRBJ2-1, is DAGVTQSPTHLIKTRGQQVTLRCSPKSGHDTVSWYQQALGQGPQFIFQYYEEEERQRGNFPDRFSGHQFPNYSSELNVNALLLGDSALYLCASSLARRPGFFGPGTRLTVL.

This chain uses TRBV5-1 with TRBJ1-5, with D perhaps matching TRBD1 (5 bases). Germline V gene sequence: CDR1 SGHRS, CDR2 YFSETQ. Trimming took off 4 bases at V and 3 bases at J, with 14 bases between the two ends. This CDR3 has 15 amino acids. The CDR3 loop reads CASSPAGQDNQPQHF. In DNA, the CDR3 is TGCGCCAGCAGCCCGGCAGGGCAGGACAATCAGCCCCAGCATTTT.

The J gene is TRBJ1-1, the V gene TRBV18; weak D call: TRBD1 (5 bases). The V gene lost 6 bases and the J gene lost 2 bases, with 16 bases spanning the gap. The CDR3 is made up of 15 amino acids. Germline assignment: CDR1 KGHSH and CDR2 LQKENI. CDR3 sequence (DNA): TGTGCCAGCTCCCCGACCGGAGGGGTTAACACTGAAGCTTTCTTT. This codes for CASSPTGGVNTEAFF.

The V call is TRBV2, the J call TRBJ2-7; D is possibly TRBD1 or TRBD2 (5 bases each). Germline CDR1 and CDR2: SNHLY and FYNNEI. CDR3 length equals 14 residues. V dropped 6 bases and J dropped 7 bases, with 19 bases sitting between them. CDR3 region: CASRGPGAGGEQYF. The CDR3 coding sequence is TGTGCCAGCAGGGGGCCCGGCGCGGGTGGGGAGCAGTACTTC.

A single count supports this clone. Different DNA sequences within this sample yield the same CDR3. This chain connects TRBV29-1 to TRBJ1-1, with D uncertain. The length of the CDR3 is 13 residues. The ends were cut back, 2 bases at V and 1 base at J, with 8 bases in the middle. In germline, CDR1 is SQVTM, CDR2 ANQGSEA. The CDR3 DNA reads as TGCAGCGTTGAACGGTCCGGGAACACTGAAGCTTTCTTT. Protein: CSVERSGNTEAFF.

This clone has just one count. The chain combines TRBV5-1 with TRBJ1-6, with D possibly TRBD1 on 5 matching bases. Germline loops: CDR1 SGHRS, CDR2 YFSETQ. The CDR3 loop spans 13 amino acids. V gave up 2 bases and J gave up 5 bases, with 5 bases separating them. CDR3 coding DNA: TGCGCCAGCAGCTTACAGGATAATTCACCCCTCCACTTT. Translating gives CASSLQDNSPLHF. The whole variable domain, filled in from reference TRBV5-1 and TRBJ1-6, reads KAGVTQTPRYLIKTRGQQVTLSCSPISGHRSVSWYQQTPGQGLQFLFEYFSETQRNKGNFPGRFSGRQFSNSRSEMNVSTLELGDSALYLCASSLQDNSPLHFGNGTRLTVT.

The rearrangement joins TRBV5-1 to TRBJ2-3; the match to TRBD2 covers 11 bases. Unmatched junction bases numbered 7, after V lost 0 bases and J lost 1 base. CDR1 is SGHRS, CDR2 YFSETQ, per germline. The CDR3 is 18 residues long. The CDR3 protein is CASSLGASGRYGTDTQYF. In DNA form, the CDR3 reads TGCGCCAGCAGCTTGGGGGCTAGCGGGAGGTATGGCACAGATACGCAGTATTTT.

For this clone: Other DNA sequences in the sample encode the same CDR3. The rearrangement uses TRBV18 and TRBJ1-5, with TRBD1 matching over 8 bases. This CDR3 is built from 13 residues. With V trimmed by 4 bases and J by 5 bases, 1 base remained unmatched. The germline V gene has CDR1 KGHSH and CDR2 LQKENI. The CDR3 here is CASSLDRDQPQHF. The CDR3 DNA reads TGTGCCAGCTCACTGGACAGGGATCAGCCCCAGCATTTT.

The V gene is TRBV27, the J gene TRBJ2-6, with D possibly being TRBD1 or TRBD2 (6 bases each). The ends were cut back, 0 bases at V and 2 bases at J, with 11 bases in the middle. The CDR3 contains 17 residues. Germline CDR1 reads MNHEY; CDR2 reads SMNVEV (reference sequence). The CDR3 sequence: CASSLSSGGAGANVLTF. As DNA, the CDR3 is TGTGCCAGCAGTTTATCCTCCGGGGGCGCTGGGGCCAACGTCCTGACTTTC.

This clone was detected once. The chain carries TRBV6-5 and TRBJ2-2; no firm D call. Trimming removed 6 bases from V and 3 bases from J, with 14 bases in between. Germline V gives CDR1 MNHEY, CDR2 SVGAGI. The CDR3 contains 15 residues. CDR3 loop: CASRPNGVDTGELFF. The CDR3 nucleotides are TGTGCCAGCAGACCAAATGGGGTGGACACCGGGGAGCTGTTTTTT.

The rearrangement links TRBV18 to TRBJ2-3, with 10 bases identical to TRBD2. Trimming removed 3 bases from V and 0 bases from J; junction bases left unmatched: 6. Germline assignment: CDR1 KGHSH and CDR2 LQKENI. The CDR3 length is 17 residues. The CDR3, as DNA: TGTGCCAGCTCACCCACTTGGACTAGCGGAAGCACAGATACGCAGTATTTT. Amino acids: CASSPTWTSGSTDTQYF.

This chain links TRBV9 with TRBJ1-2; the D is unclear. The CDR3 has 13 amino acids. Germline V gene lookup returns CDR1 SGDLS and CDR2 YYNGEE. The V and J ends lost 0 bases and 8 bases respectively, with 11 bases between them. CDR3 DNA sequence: TGTGCCAGCAGCGTAGAATTAGGGTACGGCTACACCTTC. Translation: CASSVELGYGYTF.

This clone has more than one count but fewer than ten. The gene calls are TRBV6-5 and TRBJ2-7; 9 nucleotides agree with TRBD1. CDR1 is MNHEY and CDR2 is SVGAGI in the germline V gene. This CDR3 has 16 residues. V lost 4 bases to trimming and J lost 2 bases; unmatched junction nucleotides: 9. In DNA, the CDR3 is TGTGCCAGCAGTTGGGGACAGGGAGGCCCCACCTACGAGCAGTACTTC. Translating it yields CASSWGQGGPTYEQYF.

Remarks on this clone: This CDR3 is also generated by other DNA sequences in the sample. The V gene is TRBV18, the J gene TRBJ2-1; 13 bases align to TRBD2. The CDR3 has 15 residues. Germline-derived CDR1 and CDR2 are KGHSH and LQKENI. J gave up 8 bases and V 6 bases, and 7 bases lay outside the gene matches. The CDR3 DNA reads TGTGCCAGCTCCCCTGGACTAGCGGGAGTGGATGAGCAGTTCTTC. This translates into CASSPGLAGVDEQFF. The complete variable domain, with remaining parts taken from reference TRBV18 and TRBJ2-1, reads NAGVMQNPRHLVRRRGQEARLRCSPMKGHSHVYWYRQLPEEGLKFMVYLQKENIIDESGMPKERFSAEFPKEGPSILRIQQVVRGDSAAYFCASSPGLAGVDEQFFGPGTRLTVL.